This TCR beta chain derives from a study of blood T cell repertoires in COVID-19. Study summary: Spain, Italy and the United States supplied samples that represented acute and convalescent COVID-19. PBMCs, B-cell-depleted T cells, or T cells provided the cDNA or gDNA that made up the material.

CDR3 size: 13 residues. The V and J ends lost 10 bases and 5 bases, in that order; junction bases with no gene match: 5. Clones were read by immunoSEQ multiplex PCR, and TCRdb kept only the in-frame ones, dropping some. The sample records over 250,000 clones, around nine tenths being singletons. Participant age was about 18 to 89 years, and participants resided in 25 or so US areas. Cohorts were based on clinical histories the participants reported. Source material: PBMCs or T cells enriched from blood (not recorded which). The chain links TRBV23-1 to TRBJ1-4, with 9 bases lining up with TRBD1. TRBV23-1 is an ORF, with its function uncertain. The sequence came from a young woman who had recovered from COVID-19. CDR3 in DNA: TGCGCCAACCCCGGGACAGGGAATGAAAAACTGTTTTTT. It translates to CANPGTGNEKLFF.